This T cell receptor (beta chain) was identified during a study of T cell changes during pregnancy in multiple sclerosis. This clone appeared a few times. The data were produced by immunoSEQ multiplex PCR, yet TCRdb's version contains in-frame clones alone and is incomplete. Here the sample spans 50,000 or so clones, 80% to 90% being singletons. V shed 1 base and J shed 0 bases, with 9 bases lying between them. CDR3 length: 15 residues. Germline loops: CDR1 LGHNT, CDR2 FRNRAP. The chain is built from TRBV12-5 and TRBJ1-1, with a possible D match to TRBD1 (6 bases). The clonotype was recovered from a female donor with multiple sclerosis, enrolled in a pregnancy study. The sample here was CD8+ T cells from peripheral blood mononuclear cells, taken in the second trimester of pregnancy. The CDR3 region is CASGLGQEMNTEAFF. CDR3 DNA sequence: TGTGCTAGTGGTTTGGGACAGGAGATGAACACTGAAGCTTTCTTT.